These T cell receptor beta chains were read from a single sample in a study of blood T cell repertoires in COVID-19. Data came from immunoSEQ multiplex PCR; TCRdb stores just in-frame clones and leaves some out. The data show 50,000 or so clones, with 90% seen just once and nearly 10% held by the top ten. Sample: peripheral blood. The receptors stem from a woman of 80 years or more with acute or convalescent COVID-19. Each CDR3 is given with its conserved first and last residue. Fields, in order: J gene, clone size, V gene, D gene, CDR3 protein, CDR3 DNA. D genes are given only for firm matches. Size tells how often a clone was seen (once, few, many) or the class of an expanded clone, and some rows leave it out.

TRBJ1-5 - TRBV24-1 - CATSVKGTRISNQPQHF TGTGCCACCAGTGTAAAAGGGACACGGATTAGCAATCAGCCCCAGCATTTT
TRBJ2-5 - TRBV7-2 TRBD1 CASSLGQGLVETQYF TGTGCCAGCAGCTTAGGACAGGGGTTAGTGGAGACCCAGTACTTC
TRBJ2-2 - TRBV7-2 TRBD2 CASSLVGLADTGELFF TGTGCCAGCAGCTTAGTCGGACTAGCCGACACCGGGGAGCTGTTTTTT
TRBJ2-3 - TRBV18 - CASSPSEGPTDTQYF TGTGCCAGCTCACCGTCCGAGGGCCCCACAGATACGCAGTATTTT
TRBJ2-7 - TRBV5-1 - CASSLASGIGKYF TGCGCCAGCAGCTTGGCCTCCGGGATAGGTAAGTACTTC
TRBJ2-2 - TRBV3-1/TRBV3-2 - CASSQDYNRNTGELFF TGTGCCAGCAGCCAAGATTATAACAGAAACACCGGGGAGCTGTTTTTT
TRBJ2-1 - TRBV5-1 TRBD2 CASSPTWGSGVGNEQFF TGCGCCAGCAGCCCAACCTGGGGTAGCGGGGTGGGCAATGAGCAGTTCTTC
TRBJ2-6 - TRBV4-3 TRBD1 CASSPGQAGANVLTF TGCGCCAGCAGCCCGGGACAGGCTGGGGCCAACGTCCTGACTTTC
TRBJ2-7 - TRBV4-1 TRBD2 CASSQESAGTSGYEQYF TGCGCCAGCAGCCAAGAAAGCGCCGGGACTAGCGGATACGAGCAGTACTTC
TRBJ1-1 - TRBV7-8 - CASSLDYTEAFF TGTGCCAGCAGCCTAGACTACACTGAAGCTTTCTTT
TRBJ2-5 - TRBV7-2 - CASRRGGSEETQYF TGTGCCAGCAGGAGGGGGGGGTCAGAGGAGACCCAGTACTTC
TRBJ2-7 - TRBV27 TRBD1 CASFRQGSYEQYF TGTGCCAGCTTTAGACAGGGCTCCTACGAGCAGTACTTC
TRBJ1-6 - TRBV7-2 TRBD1 CASSPGQTNSPLHF TGTGCCAGCAGCCCGGGACAGACAAATTCACCCCTCCACTTT
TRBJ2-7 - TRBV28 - CASSSRGGIAYEQYF TGTGCCAGCAGTTCAAGGGGGGGGATCGCCTACGAGCAGTACTTC
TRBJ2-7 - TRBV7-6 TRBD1 CASSEGQGALLSYEQYF TGTGCCAGCAGCGAAGGACAGGGTGCCCTTCTCTCCTACGAGCAGTACTTC
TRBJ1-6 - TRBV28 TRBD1 CASSPDRGLGSPLHF TGTGCCAGCAGTCCGGACAGGGGGCTCGGTTCACCCCTCCACTTT
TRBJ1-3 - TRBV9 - CASSVGTTGNTIYF TGTGCCAGCAGCGTAGGGACTACTGGAAACACCATATATTTT
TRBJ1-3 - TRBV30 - CAWSVLGVRSRNTIYF TGTGCCTGGAGTGTACTCGGCGTAAGGAGTAGAAACACCATATATTTT
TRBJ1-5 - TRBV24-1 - CATSVSGYSNQPQHF TGTGCCACCAGTGTCTCAGGGTATAGCAATCAGCCCCAGCATTTT
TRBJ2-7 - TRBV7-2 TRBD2 CASSLMPGLSNEQYF TGTGCCAGCAGCTTAATGCCGGGACTATCCAACGAGCAGTACTTC
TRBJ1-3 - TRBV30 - CAWMSSGNTIYF TGTGCCTGGATGAGCTCTGGAAACACCATATATTTT
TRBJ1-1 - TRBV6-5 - CASSYLENTEAFF TGTGCCAGCAGTTACCTAGAGAACACTGAAGCTTTCTTT
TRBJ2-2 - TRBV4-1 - CASSLQGLAGELFF TGCGCCAGCAGCTTACAGGGTCTGGCCGGGGAGCTGTTTTTT
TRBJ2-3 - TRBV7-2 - CATAGQSTDTQYF TGTGCCACCGCAGGGCAAAGCACAGATACGCAGTATTTT
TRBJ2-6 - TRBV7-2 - CASSLGPVFSGANVLTF TGTGCCAGCAGCTTAGGGCCAGTATTTTCTGGGGCCAACGTCCTGACTTTC
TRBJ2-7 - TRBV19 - CASSIALTGSYEQYF TGTGCCAGTAGTATAGCCCTGACAGGATCCTACGAGCAGTACTTC
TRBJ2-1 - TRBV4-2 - CASSYTTGYYNEQFF TGTGCCAGCAGCTATACCACTGGTTACTACAATGAGCAGTTCTTC
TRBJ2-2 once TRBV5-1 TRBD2 CASSLSLAGANGELFF TGCGCCAGCAGCTTGAGCCTAGCGGGAGCGAACGGGGAGCTGTTTTTT
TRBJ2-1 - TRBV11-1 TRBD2 CASTTGSGRGNEQFF TGTGCCAGCACCACGGGGAGCGGGAGGGGAAATGAGCAGTTCTTC
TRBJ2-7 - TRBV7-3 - CASSLAPGESYEQYF TGTGCCAGCAGCTTGGCCCCGGGAGAGTCCTACGAGCAGTACTTC
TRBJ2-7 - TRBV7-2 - CASSLTQEASYEQYF TGTGCCAGCAGCTTAACGCAGGAGGCATCCTACGAGCAGTACTTC
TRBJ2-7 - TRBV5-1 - CASSLSGTIYEQYF TGCGCCAGCAGCTTGTCCGGGACAATCTACGAGCAGTACTTC
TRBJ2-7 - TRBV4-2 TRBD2 CASSQTGGGSNEQYF TGTGCCAGCAGCCAAACGGGAGGAGGGTCGAACGAGCAGTACTTC
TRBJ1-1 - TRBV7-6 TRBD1 CASSLVQGVDTEAFF TGTGCCAGCAGCTTAGTTCAGGGGGTGGACACTGAAGCTTTCTTT
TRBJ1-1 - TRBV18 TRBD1 CASSRQGLDTEAFF TGTGCCAGCTCTAGACAGGGTCTCGACACTGAAGCTTTCTTT
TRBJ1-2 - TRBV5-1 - CASSLAGRDANYGYTF TGCGCCAGCAGCTTGGCCGGGAGGGATGCTAACTATGGCTACACCTTC
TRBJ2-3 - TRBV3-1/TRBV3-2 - CASSPSAHRTDTQYF TGTGCCAGCAGCCCCTCCGCCCACAGAACAGATACGCAGTATTTT
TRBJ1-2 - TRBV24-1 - CATSDSEFYGYTF TGTGCCACCAGTGATTCGGAGTTTTATGGCTACACCTTC
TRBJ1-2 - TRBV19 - CASSILLQGNYGYTF TGTGCCAGTAGTATATTACTACAGGGTAACTATGGCTACACCTTC
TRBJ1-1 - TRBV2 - CASSAQGNTEAFF TGTGCCAGCAGTGCACAGGGGAACACTGAAGCTTTCTTT
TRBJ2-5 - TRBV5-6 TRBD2 CASSWTSLGLQETQYF TGTGCCAGCAGCTGGACTAGTCTTGGGCTCCAAGAGACCCAGTACTTC
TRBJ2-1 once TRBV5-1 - CASSPSLTGAGEQFF TGCGCCAGCAGCCCCTCATTAACGGGAGCTGGTGAGCAGTTCTTC
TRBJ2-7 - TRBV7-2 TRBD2 CASSPPGRETYEQYF TGTGCCAGCAGCCCTCCCGGGAGGGAGACGTACGAGCAGTACTTC
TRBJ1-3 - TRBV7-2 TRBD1 CASRHRTGVSGNTIYF TGTGCCAGCAGACATAGGACAGGGGTCTCTGGAAACACCATATATTTT
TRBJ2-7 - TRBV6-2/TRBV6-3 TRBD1 CASSLVGQAHYEQYF TGTGCCAGCAGTTTGGTGGGACAGGCACACTACGAGCAGTACTTC
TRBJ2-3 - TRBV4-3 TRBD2 CASSLAGSTDTQYF TGCGCCAGCAGCCTAGCGGGAAGCACAGATACGCAGTATTTT
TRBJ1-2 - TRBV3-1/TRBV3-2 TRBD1 CASSQGVDREDYGYTF TGTGCCAGCAGCCAAGGGGTTGACAGGGAGGACTATGGCTACACCTTC
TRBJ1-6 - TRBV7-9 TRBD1 CASSLDRVSPLHF TGTGCCAGCAGCCTCGACAGGGTTTCACCCCTCCACTTT
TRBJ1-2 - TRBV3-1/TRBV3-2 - CASSQYSTYGYTF TGTGCCAGCAGCCAATATAGTACCTATGGCTACACCTTC
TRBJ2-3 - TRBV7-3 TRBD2 CASRVSGRAPDTQYF TGTGCCAGCAGGGTTAGCGGGAGGGCCCCAGATACGCAGTATTTT
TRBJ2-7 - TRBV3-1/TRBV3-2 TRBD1 CASSRDRGQRQYF TGTGCCAGCAGCCGGGACAGGGGGCAGCGGCAGTACTTC
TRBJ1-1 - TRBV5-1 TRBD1 CASSFTGTGLTEAFF TGCGCCAGCAGCTTCACCGGGACAGGCCTCACTGAAGCTTTCTTT
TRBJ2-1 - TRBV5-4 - CASSKLFSSSYNEQFF TGTGCCAGCAGCAAACTTTTCTCAAGCTCCTACAATGAGCAGTTCTTC
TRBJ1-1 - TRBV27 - CASSPHGSRGGTEAFF TGTGCCAGCAGCCCTCACGGCAGCAGGGGCGGCACTGAAGCTTTCTTT
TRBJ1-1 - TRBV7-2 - CASSSARSTEAFF TGTGCCAGCAGCTCGGCGCGGTCCACTGAAGCTTTCTTT